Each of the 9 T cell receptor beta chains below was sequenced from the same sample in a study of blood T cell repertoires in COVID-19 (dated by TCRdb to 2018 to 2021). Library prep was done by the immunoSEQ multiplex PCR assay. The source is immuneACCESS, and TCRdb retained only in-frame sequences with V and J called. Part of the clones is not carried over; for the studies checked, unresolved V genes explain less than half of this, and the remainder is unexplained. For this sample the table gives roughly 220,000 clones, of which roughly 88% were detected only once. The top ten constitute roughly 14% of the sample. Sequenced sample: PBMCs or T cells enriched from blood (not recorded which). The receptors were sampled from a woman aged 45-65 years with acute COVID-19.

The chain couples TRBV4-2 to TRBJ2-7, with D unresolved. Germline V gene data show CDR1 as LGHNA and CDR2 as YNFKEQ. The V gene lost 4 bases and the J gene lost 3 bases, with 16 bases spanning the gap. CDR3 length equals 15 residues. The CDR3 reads CASSPEDGTYYEQYF. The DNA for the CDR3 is TGTGCCAGCAGCCCTGAGGATGGCACCTACTACGAGCAGTACTTC.

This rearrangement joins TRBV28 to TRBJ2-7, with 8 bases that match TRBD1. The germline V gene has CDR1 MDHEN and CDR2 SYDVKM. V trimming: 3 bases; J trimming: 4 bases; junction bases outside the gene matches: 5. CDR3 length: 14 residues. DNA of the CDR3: TGTGCCAGCAGTTTGCAAACAGGGGGGTACGAGCAGTACTTC. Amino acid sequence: CASSLQTGGYEQYF.

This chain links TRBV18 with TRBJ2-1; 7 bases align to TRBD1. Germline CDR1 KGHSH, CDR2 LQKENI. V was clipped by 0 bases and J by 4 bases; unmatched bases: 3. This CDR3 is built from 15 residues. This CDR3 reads CASSPPWDSYNEQFF. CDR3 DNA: TGTGCCAGCTCACCACCGTGGGACAGTTACAATGAGCAGTTCTTC.

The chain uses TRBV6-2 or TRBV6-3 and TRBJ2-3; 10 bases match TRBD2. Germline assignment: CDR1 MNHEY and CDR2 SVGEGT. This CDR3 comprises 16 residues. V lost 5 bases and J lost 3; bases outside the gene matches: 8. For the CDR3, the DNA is TGTGCCAGCAGTCAGACCGGGACTAGCGTTACAGATACGCAGTATTTT. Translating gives CASSQTGTSVTDTQYF.

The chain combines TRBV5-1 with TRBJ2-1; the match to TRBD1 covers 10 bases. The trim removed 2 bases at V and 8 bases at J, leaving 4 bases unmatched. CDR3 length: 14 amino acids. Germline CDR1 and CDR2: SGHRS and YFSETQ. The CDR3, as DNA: TGCGCCAGCAGCTTCGGGACAGGGGATTATGAGCAGTTCTTC. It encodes CASSFGTGDYEQFF.

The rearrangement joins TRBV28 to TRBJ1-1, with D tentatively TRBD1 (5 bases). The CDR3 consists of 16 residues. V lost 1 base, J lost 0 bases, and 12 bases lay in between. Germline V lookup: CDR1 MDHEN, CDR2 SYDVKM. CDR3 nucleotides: TGTGCCAGCAGTTTATACCCAGGGATTATGAACACTGAAGCTTTCTTT. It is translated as CASSLYPGIMNTEAFF.

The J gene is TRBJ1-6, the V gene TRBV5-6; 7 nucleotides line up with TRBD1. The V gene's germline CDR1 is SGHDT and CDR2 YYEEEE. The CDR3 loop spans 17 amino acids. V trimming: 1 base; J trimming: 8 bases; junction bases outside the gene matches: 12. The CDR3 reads CASSLSQGVRSHSPLHF. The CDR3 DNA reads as TGTGCCAGCAGCTTGTCCCAGGGGGTGCGGTCGCATTCACCCCTCCACTTT. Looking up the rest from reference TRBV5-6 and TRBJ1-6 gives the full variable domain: DAGVTQSPTHLIKTRGQQVTLRCSPKSGHDTVSWYQQALGQGPQFIFQYYEEEERQRGNFPDRFSGHQFPNYSSELNVNALLLGDSALYLCASSLSQGVRSHSPLHFGNGTRLTVT.

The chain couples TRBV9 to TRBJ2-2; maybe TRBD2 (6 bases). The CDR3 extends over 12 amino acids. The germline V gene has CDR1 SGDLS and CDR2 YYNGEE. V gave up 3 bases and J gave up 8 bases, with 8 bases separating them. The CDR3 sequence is CASSGLAGELFF. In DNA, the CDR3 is TGTGCCAGCAGCGGTCTAGCGGGGGAGCTGTTTTTT.

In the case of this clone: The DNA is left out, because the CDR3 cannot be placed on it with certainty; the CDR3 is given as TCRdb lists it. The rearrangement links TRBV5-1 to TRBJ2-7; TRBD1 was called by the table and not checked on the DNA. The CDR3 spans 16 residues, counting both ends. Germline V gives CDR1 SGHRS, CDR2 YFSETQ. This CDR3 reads CASSFGPGQGDNEQYF.